The sequence of this T cell receptor (beta chain) was determined in a study of blood T cell repertoires in COVID-19. TCRdb's table, derived via immunoSEQ multiplex PCR, lists solely in-frame clones and lacks some. The sample shows under 350,000 clones, 85% to 90% of them seen only once. CDR3 length: 15 amino acids. Germline CDR1 reads SGHNT; CDR2 reads YENEEA. Trimming removed 5 bases from V and 6 bases from J; junction bases left unmatched: 11. The TCR originated in a woman in her sixties or seventies who had recovered from COVID-19. Input material: PBMCs or T cells enriched from blood (not recorded which). This rearrangement joins TRBV11-3 to TRBJ2-7; 9 positions agree with TRBD1. CDR3 coding DNA: TGTGCCAGCAGCCCCGGACAGGGGCCTCTTCGCGAGCAGTACTTC. This codes for CASSPGQGPLREQYF.